A single sample gave rise to the 26 T cell receptor beta chains below, sequenced in a study of CD8 T cells in ankylosing spondylitis. Study observations and caveats: For ankylosing spondylitis blood, a TCR beta motif of roughly 8 highly homologous variants appeared characteristic.

MiXCR, run by TCRdb on the 5' RACE reads, gives a single entry per CDR3 protein. The sample holds about 450,000 distinct CDR3 sequences, roughly 25% seen once. The antigens of these receptors remain unknown. The material sequenced was blood, either unsorted or a sorted T cell fraction (not recorded which). The origin of the receptors is a male donor with ankylosing spondylitis.

The table lists this clonotype with a few counts. This chain joins TRBV7-2 and TRBJ2-3, with D uncertain. Germline CDR1 and CDR2: SGHTA and FQGNSA. This CDR3 region has 14 residues. Between the trimmed V and J ends, which lost 3 bases and 2 bases, there was a span of 9 bases. The CDR3: CASSFRGNTDTQYF. CDR3 in DNA: TGTGCCAGCAGCTTTCGCGGCAACACAGATACGCAGTATTTT.

This clonotype appeared many times. The chain carries TRBV5-1 and TRBJ2-3; TRBD2 matches at 9 bases. V lost 0 bases to trimming and J lost 4 bases; unmatched junction nucleotides: 9. Germline V gives CDR1 SGHRS, CDR2 YFSETQ. The CDR3 totals 17 residues. This CDR3 reads CASSLASLAGAADTQYF. DNA of the CDR3: TGCGCCAGCAGCTTGGCCTCCTTAGCGGGAGCCGCAGATACGCAGTATTTT.

There are a few counts of this clonotype. The chain combines TRBV20-1 with TRBJ2-2; D assignment may be TRBD1 or TRBD2 (6 bases each). The CDR3 sequence is 15 residues long. Per the germline V gene, CDR1 is DFQATT and CDR2 is SNEGSKA (reference sequence). V was shortened by 2 bases and J by 3 bases, with 13 bases between the two germline ends. The CDR3 loop reads CSARKGGSDTGELFF. In DNA form, the CDR3 reads TGCAGTGCTAGAAAGGGGGGATCGGACACCGGGGAGCTGTTTTTT.

This clonotype was seen repeatedly, ten times or more. The chain is built from TRBV7-7 and TRBJ2-7, with D unresolved. V was trimmed by 6 bases and J by 3 bases, leaving 21 bases between them. CDR3 length equals 16 residues. The germline gives CDR1 SSHAT, CDR2 FNYEAQ (reference sequence). In DNA form, the CDR3 reads TGTGCCAGCAGATCTTATCTGGGCAGAGATAGCTACGAGCAGTACTTC. It yields the protein CASRSYLGRDSYEQYF.

This clonotype was detected only a few times. The rearrangement joins TRBV12-3 or TRBV12-4 to TRBJ1-5; D not certain. The CDR3 is 15 residues long. V was cut by 3 bases and J by 1 base, with 10 bases left in between. CDR3 region: CASSLAYRSNQPQHF. The CDR3 DNA follows: TGTGCCAGCAGTTTGGCATACAGAAGCAATCAGCCCCAGCATTTT.

The chain employs TRBV12-3 or TRBV12-4 and TRBJ1-5, with 7 bases aligning to TRBD1. V shed 6 bases, J shed 3 bases, and the junction held 5 bases outside the gene matches. The length of the CDR3 is 14 residues. The CDR3 loop reads CASRPDRANQPQHF. The CDR3 nucleotides read TGTGCCAGCAGACCTGACAGGGCCAATCAGCCCCAGCATTTT.

The table lists this clonotype with a few counts. CDR3 amino acids: CASSLVMGRETQYF. CDR3 nucleotides: TGCGCCAGCAGCTTGGTTATGGGTCGGGAGACCCAGTACTTC. This chain uses TRBV5-1 with TRBJ2-5; the D is unclear. CDR1 is SGHRS and CDR2 is YFSETQ in the germline V gene. This CDR3 is built from 14 residues. The V end was cut by 0 bases, the J end by 5 bases, with 11 bases between.

This clonotype has only one observation. The rearrangement uses TRBV24-1 and TRBJ2-1; 9 nucleotides align to TRBD1. The CDR3 length is 16 residues. V shed 4 bases, J shed 5 bases, and the junction held 8 bases outside the gene matches. CDR1 is KGHDR, CDR2 SFDVKD, per germline. CDR3 loop: CATSDRTGGFNNEQFF. In DNA form, the CDR3 reads TGTGCCACCAGTGACAGAACAGGGGGCTTTAACAATGAGCAGTTCTTC.

The J gene is TRBJ2-3, the V gene TRBV5-1; 11 nucleotides line up with TRBD2. The CDR3 runs 15 residues. The V gene end was trimmed by 4 bases and the J gene end by 2 bases; junction bases not matched to a gene: 3. CDR1 is SGHRS and CDR2 is YFSETQ in the germline V gene. CDR3 DNA: TGCGCCAGCAGCCCGGGACTAGCGGTCACAGATACGCAGTATTTT. This sequence encodes CASSPGLAVTDTQYF.

The chain recombines TRBV19 with TRBJ1-5; the D gene is possibly TRBD1 (5 bases). Germline V gene lookup returns CDR1 LNHDA and CDR2 SQIVND (reference sequence). V was clipped by 8 bases and J by 7 bases, with 15 bases between them. The CDR3 is 13 amino acids. The CDR3 region is CASQTRDGQPQHF. In DNA form, the CDR3 reads TGTGCCAGTCAAACCAGGGACGGACAGCCCCAGCATTTT.

A few counts support this clonotype. The chain uses TRBV12-3 or TRBV12-4 and TRBJ1-1; D is undetermined. V was pared by 5 bases and J by 7 bases, with 8 bases between. This CDR3 region has 11 residues. The CDR3 sequence is CASSVVSEAFF. The DNA of the CDR3 is TGTGCCAGCAGTGTCGTTAGTGAAGCTTTCTTT.

This clonotype appeared a few times. This chain uses TRBV18 with TRBJ1-6; D perhaps matches TRBD1 (6 bases). CDR3 length: 12 residues. In germline, CDR1 is KGHSH, CDR2 LQKENI. V dropped 4 bases and J dropped 8 bases, with 6 bases sitting between them. In nucleotides, the CDR3 is TGTGCCAGCTCACACAGGGATTCACCCCTCCACTTT. The encoded protein is CASSHRDSPLHF.

This clonotype came up a few times. This chain joins TRBV29-1 and TRBJ1-5; D perhaps matches TRBD1 (5 bases). The V gene's germline CDR1 is SQVTM and CDR2 ANQGSEA. The V gene lost 4 bases and the J gene lost 3 bases, with 10 bases spanning the gap. CDR3 length equals 13 residues. The CDR3 DNA follows: TGCAGCGTTGGGGACGGATACAATCAGCCCCAGCATTTT. Translation gives CSVGDGYNQPQHF.

The rearrangement uses TRBV12-3 or TRBV12-4 and TRBJ2-4; D might be TRBD1 or TRBD2, each matching 5 bases. V lost 4 bases to trimming and J lost 3 bases, with 7 bases between them. The CDR3 covers 13 residues. CDR3 nucleotide sequence: TGTGCCAGCAGTTGGGGGAACAAAAACATTCAGTACTTC. It translates to CASSWGNKNIQYF.

In its sample, this clonotype was seen a few times. The CDR3 reads CASSFVSGRGGNEQFF. Written as DNA, the CDR3 is TGCGCCAGCAGCTTCGTTAGCGGGAGAGGGGGCAATGAGCAGTTCTTC. This rearrangement joins TRBV5-1 to TRBJ2-1, with TRBD2 matching over 9 bases. CDR3 length: 16 residues. Losses at the gene ends were 2 bases for V and 6 bases for J; bases not matched to a gene: 9. Germline CDR1 SGHRS, CDR2 YFSETQ.

V gene TRBV15 combines with J gene TRBJ2-5; 9 bases fit TRBD2. With V trimmed by 3 bases and J by 5 bases, 4 bases remained unmatched. CDR1 is LNHNV and CDR2 is YYDKDF in the germline V gene (reference sequence). CDR3 size: 14 residues. DNA of the CDR3: TGTGCCACCAGCAGGGGACTAGCCTATGAGACCCAGTACTTC. It translates to CATSRGLAYETQYF.

This clonotype was recorded only once. The CDR3 region is CASSRGSGVNEQFF. The CDR3 bases are TGTGCCAGCAGCCGCGGCTCCGGGGTGAATGAGCAGTTCTTC. The J gene is TRBJ2-1, the V gene TRBV3-1, with TRBD2 as a possible D gene (5 bases). Germline loops: CDR1 LGHDT, CDR2 YNNKEL (reference sequence). The CDR3 is 14 residues long. Trimming stripped 4 bases from V and 7 bases from J, with 14 bases between.

This clonotype was detected a few times. This chain links TRBV11-2 with TRBJ1-1, with D hard to call. V was shortened by 2 bases and J by 6 bases, with 13 bases between the two germline ends. The CDR3 sequence is 14 residues long. Germline V gene sequence: CDR1 SGHAT, CDR2 FQNNGV. CDR3 amino acids: CASSLRSGGAEAFF. The DNA for the CDR3 is TGTGCCAGCAGCTTAAGATCAGGAGGAGCTGAAGCTTTCTTT.

The CDR3 is CASNPRGTDGELFF. The CDR3 nucleotides read TGCGCCAGCAATCCCAGGGGGACTGACGGGGAGCTGTTTTTT. The V gene is TRBV5-1, the J gene TRBJ2-2, with D possibly TRBD1 on 7 matching bases. The CDR3 contains 14 residues. From germline, CDR1 is SGHRS and CDR2 YFSETQ. The V gene lost 6 bases and the J gene lost 7 bases, with 16 bases spanning the gap.

This clonotype appeared many times. The chain carries TRBV7-9 and TRBJ2-7, with D possibly TRBD1 on 5 matching bases. Trimming shortened V by 0 bases and J by 5 bases, and 5 bases separated the two germline ends. This CDR3 is built from 12 residues. Per germline, CDR1 SEHNR and CDR2 FQNEAQ (reference sequence). The CDR3 nucleotides are TGTGCCAGCAGCTTAGCGGACAACGAGCAGTACTTC. Protein: CASSLADNEQYF.

J is TRBJ2-1 and V is TRBV14; possible D gene TRBD1, 5 bases. Germline CDR1 reads SGHDN; CDR2 reads FVKESK. V lost 4 bases and J 8 bases, leaving 12 bases between the germline ends. The CDR3 has 13 residues. CDR3 protein: CASSRTRVDEQFF. CDR3 sequence (DNA): TGTGCCAGCAGCCGTACCAGGGTCGATGAGCAGTTCTTC.

CDR3: CSAHRDPLYNEQFF. Here the CDR3 DNA reads TGCAGTGCCCACCGGGACCCACTCTACAATGAGCAGTTCTTC. This chain joins TRBV20-1 and TRBJ2-1; D may be TRBD1 or TRBD2 (5 bases each). Per germline, CDR1 DFQATT and CDR2 SNEGSKA (reference sequence). The CDR3 consists of 14 residues. Trimming stripped 6 bases from V and 3 bases from J, with 15 bases between.

The chain employs TRBV5-1 and TRBJ2-7; 8 bases are shared with TRBD1. Per the germline V gene, CDR1 is SGHRS and CDR2 is YFSETQ. The J segment lost 2 bases and the V segment lost 0 bases, leaving 4 bases of the junction unmatched. The CDR3 consists of 15 residues. CDR3 nucleotide sequence: TGCGCCAGCAGCTTGGGACCGGGACAGGCCTACGAGCAGTACTTC. This encodes CASSLGPGQAYEQYF. Complete variable domain (other parts from reference TRBV5-1 and TRBJ2-7): KAGVTQTPRYLIKTRGQQVTLSCSPISGHRSVSWYQQTPGQGLQFLFEYFSETQRNKGNFPGRFSGRQFSNSRSEMNVSTLELGDSALYLCASSLGPGQAYEQYFGPGTRLTVT.

This chain links TRBV24-1 with TRBJ1-1; D unresolved. The CDR3 sequence is 13 residues long. The V gene lost 5 bases and the J gene lost 2 bases, with 8 bases spanning the gap. Germline V lookup: CDR1 KGHDR, CDR2 SFDVKD. The DNA for the CDR3 is TGTGCCACCAGTGTCGGAATCAACACTGAAGCTTTCTTT. This gives the protein CATSVGINTEAFF.

A few counts support this clonotype. The rearrangement links TRBV12-3 or TRBV12-4 to TRBJ2-3; the match to TRBD2 covers 8 bases. The CDR3 consists of 14 residues. The V and J ends lost 5 bases and 4 bases, in that order; junction bases with no gene match: 5. DNA for the CDR3: TGTGCCAGCAGTGAAGCGGGAGCTGCAGATACGCAGTATTTT. Translated, it gives CASSEAGAADTQYF.

This clonotype was picked up a small number of times. The chain recombines TRBV5-1 with TRBJ2-3; either TRBD1 or TRBD2 may supply D (5 bases each). Germline CDR1 and CDR2: SGHRS and YFSETQ. This CDR3 has 16 amino acids. V lost 3 bases and J 2 bases, leaving 16 bases between the germline ends. CDR3 in DNA: TGCGCCAGCAGCTCCGGGACGGCCGAATCCACAGATACGCAGTATTTT. Its translation: CASSSGTAESTDTQYF.